Here is one T cell receptor beta chain with its context. Its antigen is not known. This sample was included in a study of T-cell memory formation after mild COVID-19. The study, taken as a whole, reports: Some clones that responded were present in memory (sampled pre-infection), which suggests cross-reactive memory joined. Contracting CD8+ clones were enriched in EMRA, CD4+ mainly in CM and EM. Confirmation was lacking for SARS-CoV-2 specificity of second-wave clones that peaked on day 37. Clones shrinking from day 15 to 85 showed even CD4/CD8 mixes; later expanders tilted CD4+.

CDR3 length equals 16 residues. V dropped 6 bases and J dropped 2; count of bases not matched to a gene: 13. Germline V gives CDR1 MNHNS, CDR2 SASEGT. TCRdb re-analysed the 5' RACE reads in MiXCR, keeping a single row per CDR3 protein. The table records around 470,000 distinct CDR3 sequences, around 19% of them present only once. The source is an adult woman who had mild COVID-19 (a few samples of this study predate the infection). Cell type and time point are not known. The rearrangement joins TRBV6-1 to TRBJ2-7; 7 bases agree with TRBD1. Input material: PBMCs or a T cell subset sorted from them (not recorded which). The CDR3 DNA reads TGTGCCAGCAGGAAACCACCGGGACAGCGTACCTACGAGCAGTACTTC. Its translation is CASRKPPGQRTYEQYF.